This T cell receptor beta chain is from a study of blood T cells in healthy people across ages. The J segment lost 6 bases and the V segment lost 6 bases, leaving 10 bases of the junction unmatched. Looked up from germline, CDR1 is DFQATT and CDR2 is SNEGSKA (reference sequence). CDR3 length: 14 residues. A note on this clonotype: Its matching antigen is unknown.

A second 7 to 11 cycle PCR used barcoded and J-beta primers. From the 5' RACE reads, TCRdb called clonotypes with MiXCR, one entry per CDR3 protein. This sample carries 1.5 million to 2 million distinct CDR3 sequences, about 31% of them seen once, and the ten largest clones take about 10%. Healthy Caucasians from Russia aged about 6 to 95 served as donors. Study results and limitations: Reliance upon unsorted PBMCs precluded definitive naive versus antigen-experienced comparison.

The specimen was blood. This TCR was recovered from a woman in her 30s in good health. The V and J genes are TRBV20-1 and TRBJ2-1, with TRBD1 identical over 8 bases. The CDR3 spells CSAKLGTGTNEQFF. Here the CDR3 DNA reads TGCAGTGCAAAACTCGGGACAGGAACCAATGAGCAGTTCTTC.